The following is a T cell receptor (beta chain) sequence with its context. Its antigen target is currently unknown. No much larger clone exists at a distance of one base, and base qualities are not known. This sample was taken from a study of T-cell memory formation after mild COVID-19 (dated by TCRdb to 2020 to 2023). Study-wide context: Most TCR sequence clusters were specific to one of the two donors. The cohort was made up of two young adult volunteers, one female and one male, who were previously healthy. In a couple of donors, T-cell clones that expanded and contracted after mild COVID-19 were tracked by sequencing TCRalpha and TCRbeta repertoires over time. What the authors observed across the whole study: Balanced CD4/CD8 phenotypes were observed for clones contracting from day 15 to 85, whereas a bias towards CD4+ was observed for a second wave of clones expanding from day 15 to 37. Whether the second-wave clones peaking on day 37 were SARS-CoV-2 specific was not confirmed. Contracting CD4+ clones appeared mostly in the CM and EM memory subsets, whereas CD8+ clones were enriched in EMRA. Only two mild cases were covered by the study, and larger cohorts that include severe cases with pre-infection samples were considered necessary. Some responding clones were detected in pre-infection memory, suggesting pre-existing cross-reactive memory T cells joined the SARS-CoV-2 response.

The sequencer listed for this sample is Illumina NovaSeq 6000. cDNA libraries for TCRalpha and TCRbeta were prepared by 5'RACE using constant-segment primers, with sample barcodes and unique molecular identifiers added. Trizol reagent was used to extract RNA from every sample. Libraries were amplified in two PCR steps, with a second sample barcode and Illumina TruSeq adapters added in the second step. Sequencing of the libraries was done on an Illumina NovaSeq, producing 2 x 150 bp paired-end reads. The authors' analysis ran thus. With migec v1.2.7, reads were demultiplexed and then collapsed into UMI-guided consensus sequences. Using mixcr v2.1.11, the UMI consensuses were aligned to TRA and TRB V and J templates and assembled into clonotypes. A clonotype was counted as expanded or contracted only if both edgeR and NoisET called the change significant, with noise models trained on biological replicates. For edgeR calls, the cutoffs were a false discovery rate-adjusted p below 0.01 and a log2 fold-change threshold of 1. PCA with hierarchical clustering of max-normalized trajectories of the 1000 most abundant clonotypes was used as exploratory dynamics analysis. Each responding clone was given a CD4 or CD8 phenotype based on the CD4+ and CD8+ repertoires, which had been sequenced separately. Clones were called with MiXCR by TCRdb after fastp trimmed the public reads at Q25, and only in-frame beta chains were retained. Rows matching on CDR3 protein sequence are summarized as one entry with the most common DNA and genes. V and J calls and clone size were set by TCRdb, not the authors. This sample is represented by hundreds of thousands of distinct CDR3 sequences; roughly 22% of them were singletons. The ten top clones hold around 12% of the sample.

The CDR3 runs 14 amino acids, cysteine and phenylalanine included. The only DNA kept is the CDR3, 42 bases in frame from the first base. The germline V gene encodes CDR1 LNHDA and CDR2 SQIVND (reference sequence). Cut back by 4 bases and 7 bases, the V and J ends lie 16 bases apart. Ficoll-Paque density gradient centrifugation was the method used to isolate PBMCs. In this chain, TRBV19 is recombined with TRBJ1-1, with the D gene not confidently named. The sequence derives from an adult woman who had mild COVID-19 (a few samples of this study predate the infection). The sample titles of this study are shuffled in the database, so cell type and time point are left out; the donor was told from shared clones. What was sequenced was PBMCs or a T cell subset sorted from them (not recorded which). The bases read TGTGCCAGTAGTACCTTAAGACCTCCGATTGAAGCTTTCTTT. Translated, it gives CASSTLRPPIEAFF.